Below are 4 T cell receptor beta chains sequenced from a single sample in a study of blood T cell repertoires in COVID-19. Clones were read by immunoSEQ multiplex PCR, and TCRdb kept only the in-frame ones, dropping some. The repertoire holds approximately 300,000 clones, with 85% as singletons. Material for sequencing was PBMCs or T cells enriched from blood (not recorded which). These receptors all come from a woman aged 25 to 39 who had been exposed to COVID-19.

The chain links TRBV6-5 to TRBJ2-6; TRBD1 is a possible D gene (5 bases). The CDR3 has 14 residues. Trimming took off 5 bases at V and 2 bases at J, with 7 bases between the two ends. Germline V gives CDR1 MNHEY, CDR2 SVGAGI. The CDR3 here is CASSQDTGANVLTF. CDR3 coding DNA: TGTGCCAGCAGTCAGGACACTGGGGCCAACGTCCTGACTTTC.

V is TRBV7-6 and J is TRBJ2-1, with 8 bases matching TRBD1. This CDR3 region has 16 residues. The V gene's germline CDR1 is SGHVS and CDR2 FNYEAQ. V lost 2 bases, J lost 6 bases, and 9 bases stayed unmatched. CDR3 DNA: TGTGCCAGCAGCTTACTTGGCAGGGGGCCTTCCAATGAGCAGTTCTTC. It translates to CASSLLGRGPSNEQFF.

The chain employs TRBV19 and TRBJ2-1, with 7 bases matching TRBD1. Germline assignment: CDR1 LNHDA and CDR2 SQIVND (reference sequence). After removal of 8 bases from V and 6 bases from J, the junction contained 13 bases not matched to a gene. This CDR3 contains 15 residues. DNA of the CDR3: TGTGCCAGTGCAAGGTGGCAGGGGGAAGGCAATGAGCAGTTCTTC. It specifies CASARWQGEGNEQFF.

This chain joins TRBV14 and TRBJ1-6; D is uncertain. Looked up from germline, CDR1 is SGHDN and CDR2 is FVKESK. Trimming stripped 1 base from V and 1 base from J, with 11 bases between. This CDR3 has 17 amino acids. The CDR3 is CASSQVNSGSYNSPLHF. The DNA for the CDR3 is TGTGCCAGCAGCCAAGTTAACAGTGGGTCCTATAATTCACCCCTCCACTTT.